These T cell receptor beta chains were read from a single sample in a study of CD8+ T cells in alopecia areata. TCRdb keeps only in-frame clones here, not all; method: immunoSEQ multiplex PCR. The sample has around 140,000 clones, about 47% seen once. This sample comprised CD4+ T cells sorted from blood, obtained at week 0. Receptors originate from a human donor with alopecia areata. CDR3s leave out the opening cysteine and the closing phenylalanine or tryptophan. Each record gives: J gene, V gene, CDR3 protein.

j_call: TRBJ1-5
v_call: TRBV7-2
cdr3_aa: ASSLAGGGVRNQPQH

j_call: TRBJ2-7
v_call: TRBV5-1
cdr3_aa: ASSERPAGGERPYEQY

j_call: TRBJ2-7
v_call: TRBV30
cdr3_aa: AWSAGVPREQY

j_call: TRBJ1-2
v_call: TRBV4-1
cdr3_aa: ASSQDSDRRANYGYT

j_call: TRBJ2-5
v_call: TRBV27
cdr3_aa: ASQSLGSRGETQY

j_call: TRBJ1-4
v_call: TRBV10-3
cdr3_aa: AISGTEREKLF

j_call: TRBJ2-7
v_call: TRBV29-1
cdr3_aa: SVKQGPSYEQY

j_call: TRBJ2-7
v_call: TRBV19
cdr3_aa: ATSRDTSAYEQY

j_call: TRBJ1-5
v_call: TRBV6-5
cdr3_aa: ASRSIGTPNQPQH

j_call: TRBJ1-1
v_call: TRBV5-1
cdr3_aa: ASSLQGAGTEAF

j_call: TRBJ1-5
v_call: TRBV2
cdr3_aa: ASSSEAHNQPQH

j_call: TRBJ2-1
v_call: TRBV6-5
cdr3_aa: ASSRPQTEYNEQF

j_call: TRBJ2-1
v_call: TRBV4-2
cdr3_aa: ASSSSGGNEQF

j_call: TRBJ2-6
v_call: TRBV5-1
cdr3_aa: ASRRAGANVLT

j_call: TRBJ2-1
v_call: TRBV11-3
cdr3_aa: ASSGHFDEQF

j_call: TRBJ2-5
v_call: TRBV7-2
cdr3_aa: ASRTPGPRGETQY

j_call: TRBJ2-7
v_call: TRBV9
cdr3_aa: ASSASTGSKQY

j_call: TRBJ2-1
v_call: TRBV9
cdr3_aa: ASSPGSYNEQF

j_call: TRBJ2-1
v_call: TRBV5-1
cdr3_aa: ASSLDGTRRNEQF

j_call: TRBJ2-2
v_call: TRBV30
cdr3_aa: AWSAGQGNTGELF

j_call: TRBJ2-7
v_call: TRBV29-1
cdr3_aa: SSPYYEQY

j_call: TRBJ2-7
v_call: TRBV29-1
cdr3_aa: SVGKQGYEQY

j_call: TRBJ2-1
v_call: TRBV29-1
cdr3_aa: SVALPHEQF

j_call: TRBJ2-1
v_call: TRBV7-2
cdr3_aa: ASSLQLAGEQF

j_call: TRBJ2-3
v_call: TRBV7-2
cdr3_aa: ASSLTRTSTDTQY

j_call: TRBJ2-5
v_call: TRBV6-5
cdr3_aa: ASSYSNAGTETQY

j_call: TRBJ2-5
v_call: TRBV7-2
cdr3_aa: ASSYRTSAETQY

j_call: TRBJ2-5
v_call: TRBV4-1
cdr3_aa: ASSQAERRETQY

j_call: TRBJ2-2
v_call: TRBV5-1
cdr3_aa: ASSLESRNTGELF

j_call: TRBJ2-7
v_call: TRBV5-1
cdr3_aa: ASSPLDPSYEQY

j_call: TRBJ2-3
v_call: TRBV6-5
cdr3_aa: ASTRGTPRDTQY

j_call: TRBJ2-7
v_call: TRBV7-2
cdr3_aa: ASSAAHEQY

j_call: TRBJ2-7
v_call: TRBV30
cdr3_aa: AWSYRDRGTYEQY

j_call: TRBJ2-7
v_call: TRBV5-6
cdr3_aa: ASSLTSGSHEQY

j_call: TRBJ2-7
v_call: TRBV20-1
cdr3_aa: SATGLAGVI

j_call: TRBJ2-5
v_call: TRBV15
cdr3_aa: ATSRSLQQETQY

j_call: TRBJ1-1
v_call: TRBV10-3
cdr3_aa: AISPDRGRKRTEAF

j_call: TRBJ2-1
v_call: TRBV4-3
cdr3_aa: ASSQVAGGPYNEQF

j_call: TRBJ2-3
v_call: TRBV7-9
cdr3_aa: ASSSGSRRGDTQY